The rows below give T cell receptor beta chains drawn from one sample of a study of blood T cell repertoires in COVID-19. This table comes from immunoSEQ multiplex PCR, and its TCRdb copy is limited to in-frame clones, with some not included. This repertoire shows 250,000 to 300,000 clones, roughly nine tenths found once; its top ten account for about 2.2%. Sequencing input: peripheral blood. The receptor set was obtained from a young woman with COVID-19, enrolled during active disease. Each CDR3 is given with its conserved first and last residue. A D gene is named only where the DNA matches it firmly. The listing skips clone size in some rows; elsewhere it reads once, few, many or a size class.

j_call | clone_size | d_call | v_call | cdr3_aa | cdr3_nt
TRBJ2-1 | - | - | TRBV9 | CASSVRLQDEQFF | TGTGCCAGCAGCGTACGCCTACAGGATGAGCAGTTCTTC
TRBJ2-1 | once | - | TRBV25-1 | CASSSTPTGTFYNEQFF | TGTGCCAGCAGCTCGACGCCGACCGGGACATTTTACAATGAGCAGTTCTTC
TRBJ1-1 | - | - | TRBV11-2 | CASSFMDSFPLNTEAFF | TGTGCCAGCAGCTTTATGGACAGTTTCCCTTTGAACACTGAAGCTTTCTTT
TRBJ1-4 | - | TRBD1 | TRBV6-5 | CASSFFRDSGEKLFF | TGTGCCAGCAGTTTCTTCCGGGACAGCGGGGAAAAACTGTTTTTT
TRBJ1-6 | - | TRBD1 | TRBV5-1 | CASSLTGTGDSPLHF | TGCGCCAGCAGCTTAACCGGGACAGGGGATTCACCCCTCCACTTT
TRBJ2-7 | - | - | TRBV11-2 | CASSLGASYEQYF | TGTGCCAGCAGCTTAGGGGCCAGCTACGAGCAGTACTTC
TRBJ2-5 | once | TRBD2 | TRBV5-1 | CASSLRLAGETQYF | TGCGCCAGCAGCTTGCGACTAGCGGGAGAGACCCAGTACTTC
TRBJ2-1 | - | TRBD1 | TRBV25-1 | CASSSLVGTGVNEQFF | TGTGCCAGCAGTTCGCTCGTCGGGACAGGGGTCAATGAGCAGTTCTTC
TRBJ2-1 | - | - | TRBV7-3 | CASSLAGQNNEQFF | TGTGCCAGCAGCTTAGCCGGACAGAACAATGAGCAGTTCTTC
TRBJ2-2 | - | TRBD1 | TRBV6-5 | CASSRGQGEGELFF | TGTGCCAGCAGTCGGGGACAGGGTGAGGGGGAGCTGTTTTTT
TRBJ2-5 | - | - | TRBV2 | CASSPGVETQYF | TGTGCCAGCAGTCCGGGGGTGGAGACCCAGTACTTC
TRBJ2-3 | - | - | TRBV30 | CAHSRGRSDTQYF | TGTGCCCACTCCCGAGGGAGGTCAGATACGCAGTATTTT
TRBJ1-2 | - | TRBD1 | TRBV7-2 | CASRNDRANDYGYTF | TGTGCCAGCAGAAATGACAGGGCAAATGACTATGGCTACACCTTC
TRBJ2-7 | - | TRBD2 | TRBV28 | CASLAGGLDEQYF | TGTGCCAGTTTAGCGGGAGGACTAGACGAGCAGTACTTC
TRBJ1-2 | - | - | TRBV18 | CASSPDRSYGYTF | TGTGCCAGCTCACCCGACAGATCCTATGGCTACACCTTC
TRBJ1-2 | - | TRBD1 | TRBV28 | CASSPRTGLRYGYTF | TGTGCCAGCAGTCCCCGGACAGGGCTAAGATATGGCTACACCTTC
TRBJ1-2 | - | TRBD1 | TRBV7-9 | CASSRGQGANYGYTF | TGTGCCAGCAGCCGGGGACAGGGGGCCAACTATGGCTACACCTTC
TRBJ2-1 | - | - | TRBV5-1 | CASSLEAVARHEQFF | TGCGCCAGCAGCTTGGAAGCAGTTGCTAGGCATGAGCAGTTCTTC
TRBJ1-2 | - | TRBD1 | TRBV12-3/TRBV12-4 | CASRDRNYGYTF | TGTGCCAGCAGGGACAGGAACTATGGCTACACCTTC
TRBJ1-5 | - | - | TRBV2 | CASRADGWGEGPQHF | TGTGCCAGCAGGGCAGACGGTTGGGGGGAGGGCCCCCAGCATTTT
TRBJ1-6 | - | - | TRBV28 | CASSPSQGSNSPLHF | TGTGCCAGCAGTCCTTCACAGGGATCGAATTCACCCCTCCACTTT
TRBJ1-2 | - | - | TRBV7-8 | CASSLQGSNNYGYTF | TGTGCCAGCAGCTTACAGGGTTCGAATAACTATGGCTACACCTTC
TRBJ1-4 | once | - | TRBV12-3/TRBV12-4 | CASSLAQEKLFF | TGTGCCAGCAGTTTAGCGCAGGAAAAACTGTTTTTT
TRBJ1-1 | - | - | TRBV19 | CASSIDRRASYTEAFF | TGTGCCAGTAGTATAGACAGGCGGGCAAGTTACACTGAAGCTTTCTTT
TRBJ2-1 | once | - | TRBV15 | CATSPSINEQFF | TGTGCCACCAGTCCTAGCATCAATGAGCAGTTCTTC
TRBJ2-7 | - | TRBD2 | TRBV10-3 | CAISESGGSTYEQYF | TGTGCCATCAGTGAGTCCGGGGGGTCGACCTACGAGCAGTACTTC
TRBJ1-1 | - | - | TRBV3-1/TRBV3-2 | CASSQDSTEAFF | TGTGCCAGCAGCCAAGACAGCACTGAAGCTTTCTTT
TRBJ1-2 | - | - | TRBV11-2 | CASSSGLNYGYTF | TGTGCCAGCAGCTCAGGGCTTAACTATGGCTACACCTTC
TRBJ1-2 | - | - | TRBV29-1 | CSVEVVGGLRYGYTF | TGCAGCGTTGAAGTTGTCGGGGGGCTTAGGTATGGCTACACCTTC
TRBJ2-7 | - | TRBD1 | TRBV24-1 | CATSDPTGEGSYEQYF | TGTGCCACCAGTGATCCGACAGGGGAAGGCTCCTACGAGCAGTACTTC
TRBJ2-7 | - | - | TRBV29-1 | CSVGGSSYEQYF | TGCAGCGTTGGAGGTAGCTCCTACGAGCAGTACTTC
TRBJ1-2 | - | TRBD1 | TRBV2 | CATLRQGGPGGYTF | TGTGCCACCCTAAGACAGGGCGGCCCGGGGGGCTACACCTTC
TRBJ1-6 | - | - | TRBV19 | CASSIVADNSPLHF | TGTGCCAGTAGTATAGTAGCGGATAATTCACCCCTCCACTTT
TRBJ2-7 | - | TRBD1 | TRBV5-4 | CASSAGTGYEQYF | TGTGCCAGCAGCGCCGGGACAGGTTACGAGCAGTACTTC
TRBJ1-2 | few | - | TRBV6-5 | CASSYSPSTDGYTF | TGTGCCAGCAGTTATAGCCCCTCGACGGATGGCTACACCTTC
TRBJ1-1 | - | - | TRBV12-3/TRBV12-4 | CASSDSRSIEAFF | TGTGCCAGCAGCGACAGCCGATCGATTGAAGCTTTCTTT
TRBJ1-5 | - | - | TRBV5-1 | CASSLDAGGNQPQHF | TGCGCCAGCAGCTTGGATGCGGGGGGAAATCAGCCCCAGCATTTT
TRBJ2-1 | - | TRBD2 | TRBV28 | CATTLAGGPTYNEQFF | TGTGCCACTACACTAGCGGGAGGGCCTACCTACAATGAGCAGTTCTTC
TRBJ1-1 | - | TRBD1 | TRBV7-9 | CASSLGGTGVTEAFF | TGTGCCAGCAGCTTAGGCGGGACAGGGGTCACTGAAGCTTTCTTT
TRBJ1-1 | - | TRBD1 | TRBV5-1 | CASSADRRPRAEAFF | TGCGCCAGCAGCGCGGACAGGCGCCCGCGCGCTGAAGCTTTCTTT
TRBJ2-3 | - | - | TRBV29-1 | CSVDPRGPTDTQYF | TGCAGCGTTGACCCCAGGGGCCCCACAGATACGCAGTATTTT
TRBJ2-1 | - | TRBD2 | TRBV7-8 | CASSRWGTSGRAVSYNEQFF | TGTGCCAGCAGCAGATGGGGGACTAGCGGGAGGGCCGTTTCCTACAATGAGCAGTTCTTC
TRBJ1-2 | - | TRBD1 | TRBV13 | CASSGTGTDYGYTF | TGTGCCAGCAGCGGAACCGGGACAGACTATGGCTACACCTTC
TRBJ2-3 | - | TRBD1 | TRBV11-2 | CASSRQGRETDTQYF | TGTGCCAGCAGCCGACAGGGGAGAGAAACAGATACGCAGTATTTT
TRBJ1-4 | - | - | TRBV12-3/TRBV12-4 | CASSARVEKLFF | TGTGCCAGCAGTGCCAGGGTGGAAAAACTGTTTTTT
TRBJ1-5 | - | - | TRBV28 | CASSLVGVLGDQPQHF | TGTGCCAGCAGTTTAGTCGGGGTCCTTGGGGATCAGCCCCAGCATTTT
TRBJ1-5 | - | - | TRBV5-1 | CASSLEGRGNQPQHF | TGCGCCAGCAGCTTGGAAGGGAGGGGCAATCAGCCCCAGCATTTT
TRBJ1-5 | - | - | TRBV28 | CASSFQAGQPQHF | TGTGCCAGCAGTTTTCAGGCGGGCCAGCCCCAGCATTTT
TRBJ2-3 | once | TRBD2 | TRBV11-2 | CASSLTSGSGTDTQYF | TGTGCCAGCAGCCTAACTAGCGGTTCGGGGACAGATACGCAGTATTTT
TRBJ2-7 | - | TRBD2 | TRBV3-1/TRBV3-2 | CASSQDTSGRNEQYF | TGTGCCAGCAGCCAAGATACTAGCGGGAGAAACGAGCAGTACTTC
TRBJ1-2 | - | - | TRBV11-2 | CASSSTGNYGYTF | TGTGCCAGCAGCTCTACAGGGAATTATGGCTACACCTTC
TRBJ1-3 | - | - | TRBV19 | CASSIDLSGNTIYF | TGTGCCAGTAGTATAGACCTGTCCGGAAACACCATATATTTT
TRBJ2-3 | - | - | TRBV2 | CASRRIAQYF | TGTGCCAGCAGACGTATAGCGCAGTATTTT
TRBJ1-3 | - | - | TRBV15 | CATSRALNSGNTIYF | TGTGCCACCAGCAGAGCCCTAAACTCTGGAAACACCATATATTTT
TRBJ1-3 | - | TRBD1 | TRBV19 | CASSNVGTAGNTIYF | TGTGCCAGTAGCAACGTAGGGACAGCTGGAAACACCATATATTTT
TRBJ2-5 | - | TRBD2 | TRBV7-7 | CASSLGTSGTQETQYF | TGTGCCAGCAGCTTGGGGACTAGCGGGACTCAAGAGACCCAGTACTTC
TRBJ1-2 | once | - | TRBV7-8 | CASSFDGIYGYTF | TGTGCCAGCAGCTTTGACGGGATCTATGGCTACACCTTC
TRBJ1-3 | - | - | TRBV6-5 | CATTAYTGNTIYF | TGTGCCACTACAGCATACACTGGAAACACCATATATTTT
TRBJ2-2 | once | - | TRBV10-1 | CASSEPLTGELFF | TGCGCCAGCAGTGAGCCTCTCACCGGGGAGCTGTTTTTT